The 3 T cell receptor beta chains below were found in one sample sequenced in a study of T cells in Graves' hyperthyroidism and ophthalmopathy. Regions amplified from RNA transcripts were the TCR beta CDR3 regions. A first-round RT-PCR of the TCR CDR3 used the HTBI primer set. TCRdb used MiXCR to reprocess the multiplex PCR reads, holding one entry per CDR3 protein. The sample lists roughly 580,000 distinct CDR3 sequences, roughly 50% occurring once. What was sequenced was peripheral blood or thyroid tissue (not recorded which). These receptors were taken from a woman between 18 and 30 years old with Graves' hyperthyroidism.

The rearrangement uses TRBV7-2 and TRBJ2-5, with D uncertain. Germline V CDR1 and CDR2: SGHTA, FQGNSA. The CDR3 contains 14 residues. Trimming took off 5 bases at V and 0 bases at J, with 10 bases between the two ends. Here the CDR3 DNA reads TGTGCCAGCAGCCCCCGACTGAACCAAGAGACCCAGTACTTC. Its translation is CASSPRLNQETQYF. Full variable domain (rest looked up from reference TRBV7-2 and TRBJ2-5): GAGVSQSPSNKVTEKGKDVELRCDPISGHTALYWYRQSLGQGLEFLIYFQGNSAPDKSGLPSDRFSAERTGGSVSTLTIQRTQQEDSAVYLCASSPRLNQETQYFGPGTRLLVL.

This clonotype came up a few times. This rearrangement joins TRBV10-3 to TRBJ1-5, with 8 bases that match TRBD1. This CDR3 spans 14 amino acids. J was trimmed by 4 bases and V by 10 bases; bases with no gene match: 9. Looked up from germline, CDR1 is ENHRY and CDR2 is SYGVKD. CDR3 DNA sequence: TGTGCCAGCAGCCCCTGGGACAGGAATCAGCCCCAGCATTTT. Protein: CASSPWDRNQPQHF.

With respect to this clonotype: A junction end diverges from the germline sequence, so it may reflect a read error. The chain's CDR3 is CASSQDGAGRGGGYTF. As DNA, the CDR3 is TGCGCCAGCAGCCAAGACGGGGCTGGCAGGGGAGGCGGCTACACCTTC. The chain combines TRBV7-3 with TRBJ1-2; tentatively, D is TRBD1 (6 bases). The CDR3 covers 16 residues. The germline V gene has CDR1 SGHTA and CDR2 FQGTGA. Complete variable domain (other parts from reference TRBV7-3 and TRBJ1-2): GAGVSQTPSNKVTEKGKYVELRCDPISGHTALYWYRQSLGQGPEFLIYFQGTGAADDSGLPNDRFFAVRPEGSVSTLKIQRTERGDSAVYLCASSQDGAGRGGGYTFGSGTRLTVV.